Each of the 7 T cell receptor beta chains below was sequenced from the same sample in a study of blood T cell repertoires in COVID-19. Assay used: immunoSEQ multiplex PCR; TCRdb lists only in-frame clones, some missing. The data show 25,000 or so clones, with almost 90% seen just once and about 7.6% held by the top ten. Sequenced sample: peripheral blood. These receptors were obtained from a human donor in a cohort sampled during active COVID-19.

The rearrangement joins TRBV6-1 to TRBJ1-5, with D possibly matching TRBD1 (6 bases). Per germline, CDR1 MNHNS and CDR2 SASEGT. V shed 2 bases and J shed 4 bases, with 9 bases lying between them. The CDR3 is 14 amino acids. CDR3 loop: CASSERDKNQPQHF. The DNA for the CDR3 is TGTGCCAGCAGTGAAAGGGACAAAAATCAGCCCCAGCATTTT.

The J gene is TRBJ2-7, the V gene TRBV28, with a possible D match to TRBD2 (6 bases). V gave up 5 bases and J gave up 4 bases, with 9 bases separating them. This CDR3 region has 12 residues. CDR1 MDHEN and CDR2 SYDVKM come from the germline V gene. The CDR3 sequence is CASSIGGYEQYF. CDR3 nucleotides: TGTGCCAGCAGTATCGGGGGATACGAGCAGTACTTC. Full variable domain (remainder filled in from reference TRBV28 and TRBJ2-7): DVKVTQSSRYLVKRTGEKVFLECVQDMDHENMFWYRQDPGLGLRLIYFSYDVKMKEKGDIPEGYSVSREKKERFSLILESASTNQTSMYLCASSIGGYEQYFGPGTRLTVT.

This clone appeared a single time. This sequence joins TRBV6-5 and TRBJ2-3; possible D gene TRBD1, 6 bases. V gave up 4 bases and J gave up 3 bases, with 8 bases separating them. CDR3 size: 13 residues. CDR1 and CDR2 from the germline V gene are MNHEY and SVGAGI. The CDR3 bases are TGTGCCAGCAGTTGGGACAAAACAGATACGCAGTATTTT. It encodes CASSWDKTDTQYF.

The rearrangement links TRBV5-6 to TRBJ2-3; 7 bases match TRBD1. Germline-derived CDR1 and CDR2 are SGHDT and YYEEEE. The J segment lost 2 bases and the V segment lost 5 bases, leaving 5 bases of the junction unmatched. This CDR3 spans 14 amino acids. The CDR3 spells CASSTGAPTDTQYF. Written as DNA, the CDR3 is TGTGCCAGCAGTACAGGGGCCCCCACAGATACGCAGTATTTT.

The genes are TRBV11-3 and TRBJ2-3; 11 positions match TRBD2. V lost 5 bases and J lost 4; bases outside the gene matches: 8. Germline CDR1 SGHNT, CDR2 YENEEA. There are 16 residues in the CDR3. In DNA, the CDR3 is TGTGCCAGCAGCCTGGGTAGCGGGGGGGTATCAGATACGCAGTATTTT. Translated: CASSLGSGGVSDTQYF.

J is TRBJ1-1 and V is TRBV7-9; TRBD1 might be the D (5 bases). The CDR3 is made up of 13 amino acids. Germline V gives CDR1 SEHNR, CDR2 FQNEAQ (reference sequence). Trimming cost V 1 base and J 9 bases, with 12 bases left between them. CDR3 amino acids: CASSLGGVLKAFF. CDR3 sequence (DNA): TGTGCCAGCAGCTTAGGGGGGGTCCTTAAAGCTTTCTTT.

The V call is TRBV12-3 or TRBV12-4, the J call TRBJ1-4, with 7 bases identical to TRBD1. The CDR3 is made up of 12 amino acids. J was trimmed by 15 bases and V by 4 bases; bases with no gene match: 8. CDR3 coding DNA: TGTGCCAGCAGTTCACTAGGACAGGAAATGTTTTTT. It codes for CASSSLGQEMFF.